This TCR beta chain was documented in a study of control samples from healthy donors and cancer patients. The assay was immunoSEQ multiplex PCR, and TCRdb's table has in-frame clones only and misses some. In the table there are fewer than 200,000 clones, more than 80% of which are singletons. V lost 7 bases and J 4 bases, leaving 15 bases between the germline ends. Germline V lookup: CDR1 KGHDR, CDR2 SFDVKD. The CDR3 contains 15 residues. The rearrangement uses TRBV24-1 and TRBJ2-2; either TRBD1 or TRBD2 may supply D (5 bases each). Sequencing was done on a sample of blood. The receptor was derived from a man aged 25-45 years in good health. The chain's CDR3 is CATSPIRGATGELFF. Written as DNA, the CDR3 is TGTGCCACCAGCCCCATCCGAGGGGCCACCGGGGAGCTGTTTTTT.